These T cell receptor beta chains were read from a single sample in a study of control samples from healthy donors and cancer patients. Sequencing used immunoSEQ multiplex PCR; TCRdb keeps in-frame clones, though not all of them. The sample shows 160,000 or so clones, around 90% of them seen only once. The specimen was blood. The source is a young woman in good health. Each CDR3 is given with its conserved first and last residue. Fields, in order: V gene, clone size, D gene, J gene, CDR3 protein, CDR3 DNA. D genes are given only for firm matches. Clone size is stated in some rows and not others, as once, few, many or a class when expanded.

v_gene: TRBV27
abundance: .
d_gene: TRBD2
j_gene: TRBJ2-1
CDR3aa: CASSFRAGDYNEQFF
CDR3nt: TGTGCCAGCAGTTTTCGAGCGGGAGATTACAATGAGCAGTTCTTC

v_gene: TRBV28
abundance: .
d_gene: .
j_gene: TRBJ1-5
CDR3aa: CASKFTGSYSNQPQHF
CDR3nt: TGTGCCAGCAAGTTTACAGGATCGTATAGCAATCAGCCCCAGCATTTT

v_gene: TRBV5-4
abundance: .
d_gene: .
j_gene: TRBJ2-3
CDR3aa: CASSFGGRTDTQYF
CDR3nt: TGTGCCAGCAGCTTTGGAGGTCGGACAGATACGCAGTATTTT

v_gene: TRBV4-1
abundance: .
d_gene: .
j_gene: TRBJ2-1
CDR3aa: CASSQDVTHNEQFF
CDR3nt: TGCGCCAGCAGCCAAGATGTGACACACAATGAGCAGTTCTTC

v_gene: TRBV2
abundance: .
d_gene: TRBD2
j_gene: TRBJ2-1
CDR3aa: CASRRVGGSYNEQFF
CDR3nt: TGTGCCAGCAGACGTGTAGGCGGGAGTTACAATGAGCAGTTCTTC

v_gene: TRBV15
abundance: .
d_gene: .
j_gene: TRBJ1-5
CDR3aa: CATSMGTGNQPQHF
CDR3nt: TGTGCCACCAGTATGGGGACGGGTAATCAGCCCCAGCATTTT

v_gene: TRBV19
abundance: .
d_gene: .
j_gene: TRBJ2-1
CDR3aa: CASSPPRSGPHNEQFF
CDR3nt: TGTGCCAGTAGTCCCCCCCGCAGCGGTCCCCACAATGAGCAGTTCTTC

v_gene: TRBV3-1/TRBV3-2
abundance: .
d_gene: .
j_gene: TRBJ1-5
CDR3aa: CASSLGTNSNQPQHF
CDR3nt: TGTGCCAGCAGCCTCGGGACAAATAGCAATCAGCCCCAGCATTTT

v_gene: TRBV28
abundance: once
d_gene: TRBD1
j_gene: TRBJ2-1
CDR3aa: CASSSYGTGFRNEQFF
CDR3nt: TGTGCCAGCAGTTCCTACGGGACAGGATTTCGCAATGAGCAGTTCTTC

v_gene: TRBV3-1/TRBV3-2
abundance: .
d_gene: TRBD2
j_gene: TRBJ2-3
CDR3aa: CASSPILAGGGDTQYF
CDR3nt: TGTGCCAGCAGCCCGATCCTAGCGGGAGGGGGGGATACGCAGTATTTT

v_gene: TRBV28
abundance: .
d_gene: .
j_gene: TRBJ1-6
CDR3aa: CASSLYTGRNSPLHF
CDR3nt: TGTGCCAGCAGTTTATACACGGGGAGGAATTCACCCCTCCACTTT

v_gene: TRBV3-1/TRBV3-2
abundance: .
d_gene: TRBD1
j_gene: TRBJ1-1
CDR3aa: CASSHPTGDTEAFF
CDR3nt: TGTGCCAGCAGCCACCCTACAGGGGACACTGAAGCTTTCTTT

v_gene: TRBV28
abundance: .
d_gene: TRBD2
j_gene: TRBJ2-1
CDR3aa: CASATSGNNEQFF
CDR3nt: TGTGCCAGCGCGACTAGCGGTAACAATGAGCAGTTCTTC

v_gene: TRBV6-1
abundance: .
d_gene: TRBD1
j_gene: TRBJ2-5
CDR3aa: CASSEFRQGMETQYF
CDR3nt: TGTGCCAGCAGTGAATTTCGACAGGGGATGGAGACCCAGTACTTC

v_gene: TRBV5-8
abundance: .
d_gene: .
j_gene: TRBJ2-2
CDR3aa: CASSLATWGARNTGELFF
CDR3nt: TGTGCCAGCAGCTTGGCTACTTGGGGGGCGCGGAACACCGGGGAGCTGTTTTTT

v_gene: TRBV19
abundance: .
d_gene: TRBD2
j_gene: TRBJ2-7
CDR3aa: CASSIVFGSGSFYEQYF
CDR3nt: TGTGCCAGTAGTATAGTTTTCGGTAGCGGGAGTTTCTACGAGCAGTACTTC

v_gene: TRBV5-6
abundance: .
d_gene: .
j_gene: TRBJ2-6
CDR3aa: CASSLIQGTGANVLTF
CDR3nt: TGTGCCAGCAGCCTGATACAGGGAACTGGGGCCAACGTCCTGACTTTC

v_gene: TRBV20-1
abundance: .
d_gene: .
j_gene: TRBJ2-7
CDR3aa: CSASPAWPYEQYF
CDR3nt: TGCAGCGCTAGTCCGGCATGGCCCTACGAGCAGTACTTC

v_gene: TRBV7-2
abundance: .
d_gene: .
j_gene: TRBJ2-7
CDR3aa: CASSYGGGYEQYF
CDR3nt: TGTGCCAGCAGCTACGGGGGCGGCTACGAGCAGTACTTC

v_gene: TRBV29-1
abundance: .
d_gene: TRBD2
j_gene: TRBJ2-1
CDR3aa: CSVGTSGREGEQFF
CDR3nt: TGCAGCGTAGGGACTAGCGGGAGGGAGGGTGAGCAGTTCTTC

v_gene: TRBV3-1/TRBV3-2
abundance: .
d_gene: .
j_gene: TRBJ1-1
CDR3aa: CASSRLGTEAFF
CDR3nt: TGTGCCAGCAGTAGATTGGGCACTGAAGCTTTCTTT

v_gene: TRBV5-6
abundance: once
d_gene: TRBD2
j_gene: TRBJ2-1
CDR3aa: CASSWSTSGRWNEQFF
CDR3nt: TGTGCCAGCAGCTGGTCGACTAGCGGGAGGTGGAATGAGCAGTTCTTC

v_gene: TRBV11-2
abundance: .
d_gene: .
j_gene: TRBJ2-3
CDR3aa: CASSLDRLTDTQYF
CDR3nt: TGTGCCAGCAGCTTAGATCGTCTAACAGATACGCAGTATTTT

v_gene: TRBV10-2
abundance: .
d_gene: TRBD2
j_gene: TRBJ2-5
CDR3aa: CASSVKTSGRAVRETQYF
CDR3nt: TGCGCCAGCAGTGTGAAGACTAGCGGGAGGGCCGTACGCGAGACCCAGTACTTC

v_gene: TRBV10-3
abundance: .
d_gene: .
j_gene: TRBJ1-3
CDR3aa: CAIRGDNDISGNTIYF
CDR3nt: TGTGCCATCAGGGGGGACAACGACATCTCTGGAAACACCATATATTTT

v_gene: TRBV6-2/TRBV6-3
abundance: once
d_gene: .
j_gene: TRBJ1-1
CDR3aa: CASSYWQMNTEAFF
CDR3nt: TGTGCCAGCAGTTACTGGCAGATGAACACTGAAGCTTTCTTT

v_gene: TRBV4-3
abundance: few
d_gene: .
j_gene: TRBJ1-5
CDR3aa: CASSQDREGNSNQPQHF
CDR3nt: TGCGCCAGCAGCCAAGATAGGGAGGGAAATAGCAATCAGCCCCAGCATTTT

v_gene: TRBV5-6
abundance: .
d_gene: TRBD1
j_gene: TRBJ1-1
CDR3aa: CASSSDRTGLGF
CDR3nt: TGTGCCAGCAGCTCCGACAGGACAGGGCTGGGTTTT

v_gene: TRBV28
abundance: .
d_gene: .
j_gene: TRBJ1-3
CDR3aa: CASVGGPSGNTIYF
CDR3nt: TGTGCCAGCGTCGGGGGCCCCTCTGGAAACACCATATATTTT

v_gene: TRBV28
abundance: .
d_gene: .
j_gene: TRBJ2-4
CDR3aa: CAGSRAGRNIQYF
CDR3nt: TGTGCCGGGTCTAGGGCAGGTAGAAACATTCAGTACTTC

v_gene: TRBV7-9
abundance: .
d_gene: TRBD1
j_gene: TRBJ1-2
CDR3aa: CASSLTGGPGYTF
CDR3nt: TGTGCCAGCAGCCTGACAGGGGGGCCTGGCTACACCTTC

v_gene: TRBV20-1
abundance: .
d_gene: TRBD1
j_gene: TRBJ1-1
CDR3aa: CSASLGTGNTEAFF
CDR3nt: TGCAGTGCTAGTCTAGGGACAGGGAACACTGAAGCTTTCTTT

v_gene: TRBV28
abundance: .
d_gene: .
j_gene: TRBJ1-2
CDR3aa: CASSSQLNYGYTF
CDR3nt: TGTGCCAGCAGCAGTCAACTTAACTATGGCTACACCTTC

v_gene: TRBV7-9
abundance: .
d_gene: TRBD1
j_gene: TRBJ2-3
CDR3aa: CASSVYTGTGAGDTQYF
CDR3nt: TGTGCCAGCAGCGTTTATACCGGGACAGGGGCTGGAGATACGCAGTATTTT

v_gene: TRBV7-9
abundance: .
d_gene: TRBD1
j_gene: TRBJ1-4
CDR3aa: CASSRPGTGIEKLFF
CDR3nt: TGTGCCAGCAGCCGGCCCGGGACAGGGATTGAAAAACTGTTTTTT

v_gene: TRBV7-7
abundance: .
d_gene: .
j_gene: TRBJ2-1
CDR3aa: CASSPDRMNEQFF
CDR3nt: TGTGCCAGCAGCCCAGACCGGATGAATGAGCAGTTCTTC

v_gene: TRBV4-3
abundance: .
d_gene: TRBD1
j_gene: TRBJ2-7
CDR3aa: CASSVTGDSYEQYF
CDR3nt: TGCGCCAGCAGCGTTACAGGGGACTCCTACGAGCAGTACTTC

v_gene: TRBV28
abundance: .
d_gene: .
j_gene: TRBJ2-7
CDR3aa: CASSRLSSAGPSYEQYF
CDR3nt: TGTGCCAGCAGTCGCCTTTCTTCGGCGGGACCCTCCTACGAGCAGTACTTC

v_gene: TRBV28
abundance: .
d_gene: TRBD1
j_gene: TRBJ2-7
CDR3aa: CASSPGGSRNEQYF
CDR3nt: TGTGCCAGCAGTCCAGGGGGATCTAGGAACGAGCAGTACTTC

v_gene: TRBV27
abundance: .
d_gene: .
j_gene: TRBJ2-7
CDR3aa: CASSPATAYEQYF
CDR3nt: TGTGCCAGCAGTCCTGCTACGGCCTACGAGCAGTACTTC

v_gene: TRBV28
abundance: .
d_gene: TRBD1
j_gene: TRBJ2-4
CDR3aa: CASSLSTGPDIQYF
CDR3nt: TGTGCCAGCAGTTTATCGACAGGGCCGGACATTCAGTACTTC

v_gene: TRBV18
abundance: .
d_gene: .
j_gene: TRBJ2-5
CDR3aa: CASSSGIQETQYF
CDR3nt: TGTGCCAGCTCTTCAGGGATCCAAGAGACCCAGTACTTC

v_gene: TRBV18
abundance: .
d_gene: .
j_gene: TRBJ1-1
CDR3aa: CASSLGKANTEAFF
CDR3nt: TGTGCCAGCTCACTGGGCAAGGCGAACACTGAAGCTTTCTTT